The 26 T cell receptor beta chains in this list originate from one sample, sequenced in a study of cytomegalovirus exposure and HLA in healthy donors. The PCR employed 60 Vbeta primers together with 13 Jbeta primers. Generated by immunoSEQ multiplex PCR, the TCRdb table keeps only in-frame clones and is missing some. In the table there are 55,000 to 75,000 clones, approximately 74% of which are singletons. The sequenced sample was PBMCs. The receptors were gathered from a man aged 40-55 years in good health and CMV-seropositive.

V is TRBV6-5 and J is TRBJ1-5, with D tentatively TRBD1 (6 bases). The V end lost 6 bases, the J end lost 5 bases, and 11 bases lay between the germline ends. The CDR3 has 13 residues. Per the germline V gene, CDR1 is MNHEY and CDR2 is SVGAGI. Here the CDR3 reads CASRIQGDQPQHF. As DNA, the CDR3 is TGTGCCAGCAGGATACAGGGAGATCAGCCCCAGCATTTT.

V usage is TRBV2 and J usage is TRBJ2-5; D is uncertain. Germline lookup yields CDR1 SNHLY and CDR2 FYNNEI. V lost 7 bases, J lost 3 bases, and 12 bases lay in between. The CDR3 is 13 residues long. Here the CDR3 reads CASKIDAEETQYF. DNA for the CDR3: TGTGCCAGCAAGATAGATGCGGAAGAGACCCAGTACTTC.

The V and J genes are TRBV5-1 and TRBJ2-7, with 7 positions matching TRBD1. Per the germline V gene, CDR1 is SGHRS and CDR2 is YFSETQ. This CDR3 contains 13 residues. With V trimmed by 10 bases and J by 3 bases, 10 bases remained unmatched. The CDR3, as DNA: TGCGCCTCGAGCCCGACAGGGTACTACGAGCAGTACTTC. The encoded protein is CASSPTGYYEQYF.

This clone was detected many times. This chain connects TRBV6-5 to TRBJ2-2; 8 bases line up with TRBD2. CDR3 length: 13 amino acids. CDR1 MNHEY and CDR2 SVGAGI come from the germline V gene. Trimming took 5 bases from V and 6 from J; bases not matched to a gene: 2. Written as DNA, the CDR3 is TGTGCCAGCAGTCCTAGCGGGCCCGGGGAGCTGTTTTTT. Translated, it gives CASSPSGPGELFF.

This chain links TRBV4-3 with TRBJ2-4, with 12 bases that match TRBD1. The trim removed 0 bases at V and 1 base at J, leaving 1 base unmatched. This CDR3 is 17 amino acids long. Germline V CDR1 and CDR2: LGHNA, YSLEER. DNA of the CDR3: TGCGCCAGCAGCCAAGAGGGACAGGGGGCCGCCAAAAACATTCAGTACTTC. This codes for CASSQEGQGAAKNIQYF.

The rearrangement uses TRBV4-3 and TRBJ2-7, with TRBD1 matching over 7 bases. Germline V gives CDR1 LGHNA, CDR2 YSLEER. V was pared by 3 bases and J by 2 bases, with 4 bases of the junction left unmatched. There are 14 residues in the CDR3. As DNA, the CDR3 is TGCGCCAGCAGCCACGACGGGACAGCCTACGAGCAGTACTTC. This encodes CASSHDGTAYEQYF.

V is TRBV2 and J is TRBJ1-1; 11 nucleotides match TRBD1. J was trimmed by 5 bases and V by 10 bases; bases with no gene match: 12. This CDR3 is built from 15 residues. Looked up from germline, CDR1 is SNHLY and CDR2 is FYNNEI. The CDR3 protein is CATSSGQGVGTEAFF. In DNA, the CDR3 is TGTGCCACAAGCTCGGGACAGGGGGTCGGGACTGAAGCTTTCTTT.

The chain joins TRBV19 to TRBJ1-5; TRBD1 matches at 7 bases. The length of the CDR3 is 15 residues. In germline, CDR1 is LNHDA, CDR2 SQIVND (reference sequence). J was trimmed by 2 bases and V by 5 bases; bases with no gene match: 6. CDR3 protein: CASSETGAGNQPQHF. In DNA, the CDR3 is TGTGCCAGTAGTGAAACAGGGGCCGGCAATCAGCCCCAGCATTTT.

The chain combines TRBV4-1 with TRBJ2-3, with D maybe TRBD2 (6 bases). V was shortened by 3 bases and J by 4 bases, with 11 bases between the two germline ends. This CDR3 has 14 amino acids. The germline V gene encodes CDR1 MGHRA and CDR2 YSYEKL. The CDR3 is CASSQVGGPDTQYF. For the CDR3, the DNA is TGCGCCAGCAGCCAGGTAGGAGGGCCAGATACGCAGTATTTT.

The rearrangement links TRBV5-1 to TRBJ1-1, with 10 bases that match TRBD1. Germline V gives CDR1 SGHRS, CDR2 YFSETQ. After removal of 4 bases from V and 2 bases from J, the junction contained 11 bases not matched to a gene. This CDR3 is built from 17 residues. The CDR3 loop is CASSPYMTGGLNTEAFF. The CDR3 DNA reads TGCGCCAGCAGCCCTTACATGACAGGGGGCTTAAACACTGAAGCTTTCTTT.

The CDR3 is CASSPGPAGLSGELFF. CDR3 DNA: TGTGCCAGCAGCCCCGGCCCAGCGGGGTTGAGCGGGGAGCTGTTTTTT. This chain uses TRBV4-2 with TRBJ2-2; 7 bases agree with TRBD2. Germline V gives CDR1 LGHNA, CDR2 YNFKEQ. The CDR3 is 16 amino acids. The ends lost 4 bases at V and 7 bases at J; junction bases unmatched: 12.

On this clone itself: Mismatch with germline at one junction end may stem from a read error. The V call is TRBV5-1, the J call TRBJ2-2, with a possible D match to TRBD2 (5 bases). The length of the CDR3 is 12 residues. Germline CDR1 SGHRS, CDR2 YFSETQ. The DNA for the CDR3 is TGCGCCAGCGGCCAAGTAGTCGGGGAGCTGTTTTTC. It codes for CASGQVVGELFF.

This clone occurred a few times. The chain employs TRBV6-1 and TRBJ1-2, with D possibly TRBD1 on 6 matching bases. In germline, CDR1 is MNHNS, CDR2 SASEGT. V was cut by 7 bases and J by 8 bases, with 17 bases left in between. This CDR3 contains 13 residues. The CDR3 DNA reads TGTGCCAGCATTCCGACAGGAACCGGCGGCTACACCTTC. It codes for CASIPTGTGGYTF.

This clone was seen more than once but under ten times. The chain has TRBV14 and TRBJ1-4; D possibly corresponds to TRBD1 (5 bases). Germline V gene lookup returns CDR1 SGHDN and CDR2 FVKESK. This CDR3 contains 12 residues. Trimming removed 1 base at V and 12 bases at J, with 9 bases between. CDR3 region: CASSQGWGELFF. The CDR3, as DNA: TGTGCCAGCAGCCAAGGTTGGGGGGAACTGTTTTTT.

In its sample, this clone was seen a few times. The rearrangement links TRBV13 to TRBJ2-1; possibly TRBD2 for D (6 bases). The V gene's germline CDR1 is PRHDT and CDR2 FYEKMQ (reference sequence). This CDR3 has 16 residues. The V and J ends lost 5 bases and 8 bases respectively, with 22 bases between them. CDR3 loop: CASSAFLASVMDEQFF. The CDR3 DNA reads TGTGCCAGCAGCGCTTTTCTGGCTAGCGTGATGGATGAGCAGTTCTTC.

This clone was counted only a few times. The genes are TRBV6-5 and TRBJ1-2; no reliable D call. V shed 5 bases and J shed 7 bases, with 8 bases lying between them. Germline lookup yields CDR1 MNHEY and CDR2 SVGAGI. CDR3 size: 11 residues. CDR3 sequence (DNA): TGTGCCAGCAGTGGGGAGGTTGGCTACACCTTC. Encoded protein: CASSGEVGYTF.

The chain uses TRBV7-9 and TRBJ2-1, with 10 bases lining up with TRBD2. Germline V gene data show CDR1 as SEHNR and CDR2 as FQNEAQ (reference sequence). The CDR3 contains 17 residues. J was trimmed by 2 bases and V by 5 bases; bases with no gene match: 9. CDR3 DNA sequence: TGTGCCAGCAGCCCAGGGCTAGCGGGGGCGACCTACAATGAGCAGTTCTTC. Protein: CASSPGLAGATYNEQFF.

This clone was picked up one time. The J gene is TRBJ2-4, the V gene TRBV29-1; 7 positions match TRBD1. Germline CDR1 and CDR2: SQVTM and ANQGSEA. With V trimmed by 4 bases and J by 0 bases, 0 bases remained unmatched. This CDR3 contains 13 residues. The CDR3 bases are TGCAGCGTTGGACAGGGAGCCAAAAACATTCAGTACTTC. It codes for CSVGQGAKNIQYF.

V and J are TRBV18 and TRBJ1-6; D is undetermined. Germline CDR1 is KGHSH and CDR2 is LQKENI. This CDR3 spans 15 amino acids. Trimming took 4 bases from V and 6 from J, leaving 13 bases between them. The CDR3 bases are TGTGCCAGCTCACAGGCGGAGGGAGGTAATTCACCCCTCCACTTT. Its protein is CASSQAEGGNSPLHF. Full variable domain (remainder filled in from reference TRBV18 and TRBJ1-6): NAGVMQNPRHLVRRRGQEARLRCSPMKGHSHVYWYRQLPEEGLKFMVYLQKENIIDESGMPKERFSAEFPKEGPSILRIQQVVRGDSAAYFCASSQAEGGNSPLHFGNGTRLTVT.

The V gene is TRBV7-9, the J gene TRBJ1-5, with D possibly TRBD1 on 6 matching bases. Trimming cost V 4 bases and J 4 bases, with 8 bases left between them. This CDR3 region has 13 residues. CDR1 SEHNR and CDR2 FQNEAQ come from the germline V gene (reference sequence). As DNA, the CDR3 is TGTGCCAGCAGCTCGGACAGAAATCAGCCCCAGCATTTT. Protein: CASSSDRNQPQHF.

The V call is TRBV11-2, the J call TRBJ2-5; D is unclear. Trimming took 5 bases from V and 2 from J, leaving 15 bases between them. The CDR3 consists of 15 residues. Germline V lookup: CDR1 SGHAT, CDR2 FQNNGV. The CDR3 DNA reads as TGTGCCAGCAGCCCAACGAGGATCTGGCAAGAGACCCAGTACTTC. Its protein product is CASSPTRIWQETQYF.

This clone was counted only a few times. The V and J genes are TRBV30 and TRBJ2-1; 8 positions agree with TRBD2. The V segment lost 2 bases and the J segment 8 bases; nucleotides outside the gene matches: 8. The germline V gene encodes CDR1 GTSNPN and CDR2 SVGIG (reference sequence). CDR3 length: 14 amino acids. The CDR3 nucleotides read TGTGCCTGGAGTTCAATAGCGGGACTGGATGAGCAGTTCTTC. Translating gives CAWSSIAGLDEQFF.

This clone was detected only a few times. This chain connects TRBV30 to TRBJ2-2; 9 nucleotides agree with TRBD1. After removal of 5 bases from V and 8 bases from J, the junction contained 9 bases not matched to a gene. Looked up from germline, CDR1 is GTSNPN and CDR2 is SVGIG (reference sequence). This CDR3 has 14 amino acids. The CDR3 DNA is TGTGCCTGGGGCCGGGACAGGGAGGGGGGGGAGCTGTTTTTT. Translating gives CAWGRDREGGELFF.

The chain carries TRBV2 and TRBJ1-5; D may be TRBD1 (6 bases). V shed 5 bases and J shed 2 bases, with 13 bases lying between them. Germline V CDR1 and CDR2: SNHLY, FYNNEI. CDR3 size: 15 residues. The CDR3 sequence: CASSLGAGGNQPQHF. The CDR3 DNA sequence: TGTGCCAGCAGTCTGGGGGCCGGGGGCAATCAGCCCCAGCATTTT. Full variable domain (remainder filled in from reference TRBV2 and TRBJ1-5): EPEVTQTPSHQVTQMGQEVILRCVPISNHLYFYWYRQILGQKVEFLVSFYNNEISEKSEIFDDQFSVERPDGSNFTLKIRSTKLEDSAMYFCASSLGAGGNQPQHFGDGTRLSIL.

The J gene is TRBJ2-3, the V gene TRBV10-3, with 8 nucleotides matching TRBD1. The CDR3 covers 16 residues. V dropped 4 bases and J dropped 0; count of bases not matched to a gene: 6. Germline loops: CDR1 ENHRY, CDR2 SYGVKD. The CDR3 DNA follows: TGTGCCATCAGTGTAGCGGACAGGGTTAGCACAGATACGCAGTATTTT. Residues: CAISVADRVSTDTQYF.

About this clone itself: The junction departs from the called germline gene at one end, perhaps through a read error. V usage is TRBV7-7 and J usage is TRBJ2-5; possible D gene TRBD2, 7 bases. Per the germline V gene, CDR1 is SSHAT and CDR2 is FNYEAQ (reference sequence). CDR3 length: 15 amino acids. For the CDR3, the DNA is TGTGCTAGCAGCCTCATAGGGGGGGCCCAAGAGACCCAGTACTTC. It codes for CASSLIGGAQETQYF.